One and the same sample provided the 28 T cell receptor beta chains below, sequenced in a study of CD4 and CD8 cells across lung adenocarcinoma regions (dated by TCRdb to the late 2010s). The protocol used for the library was PCR. Sequenced using a HiSeq X Ten. TCRdb trimmed public reads at Q25 via fastp, called clones via MiXCR and kept in-frame beta chains. Every distinct CDR3 protein forms one entry, paired with its most common genes and DNA. For this sample the table gives 11,000 or so distinct CDR3 sequences, of which 53% were detected only once. 33% of the sample is held by the ten biggest clonotypes. The sequencing input was CD8+ T cells from the center of a lung tumor. The cell subset or site label here, explained by the study, means: tumor center region. These receptors all stem from a female donor with lung adenocarcinoma. The CD4 and CD8 labels of this study may be unreliable.

The gene calls are TRBV5-1 and TRBJ2-1; 8 bases align to TRBD2. The CDR3 length is 13 residues. CDR1 is SGHRS, CDR2 YFSETQ, per germline. Trimming at V came to 0 bases and at J to 8 bases, leaving 1 base not matched to a gene. The CDR3 sequence is CASSLVAGYEQFF. CDR3 coding DNA: TGCGCCAGCAGCTTGGTAGCGGGGTATGAGCAGTTCTTC.

This sequence joins TRBV27 and TRBJ2-5; D perhaps matches TRBD2 (6 bases). CDR3 size: 16 residues. Per germline, CDR1 MNHEY and CDR2 SMNVEV (reference sequence). Trimming cost V 2 bases and J 3 bases, with 16 bases left between them. The CDR3 DNA reads TGTGCCAGCAGTTTAGGGTTCGGGGGTAACGAAGAGACCCAGTACTTC. Encoded protein: CASSLGFGGNEETQYF.

The gene calls are TRBV10-3 and TRBJ2-7, with a possible D match to TRBD1 (5 bases). This CDR3 has 14 amino acids. The V end was cut by 10 bases, the J end by 0 bases, with 16 bases between. CDR1 and CDR2 (germline): ENHRY, SYGVKD. The CDR3: CATIQDWGSYEQYF. DNA of the CDR3: TGTGCCACCATACAGGATTGGGGCTCCTACGAGCAGTACTTC.

This chain uses TRBV4-1 with TRBJ2-5, with no clear D. The length of the CDR3 is 16 residues. Per the germline V gene, CDR1 is MGHRA and CDR2 is YSYEKL. The V end lost 1 base, the J end lost 1 base, and 13 bases lay between the germline ends. The CDR3 protein is CASSQVPAPFQETQYF. DNA for the CDR3: TGCGCCAGCAGCCAAGTCCCAGCCCCATTCCAAGAGACCCAGTACTTC.

The chain is built from TRBV6-4 and TRBJ2-1; TRBD1 or TRBD2 may be the D gene (7 bases each). The CDR3 extends over 14 amino acids. CDR1 and CDR2 from the germline V gene are MRHNA and SNTAGT. Trimming shortened V by 6 bases and J by 6 bases, and 15 bases separated the two germline ends. The CDR3 loop reads CASSRGGALNEQFF. CDR3 bases: TGTGCCAGCAGCAGGGGGGGGGCTCTCAATGAGCAGTTCTTC.

The V and J genes are TRBV14 and TRBJ2-6, with D maybe TRBD2 (5 bases). V was cut by 4 bases and J by 0 bases, with 10 bases left in between. CDR3 length: 16 amino acids. Germline loops: CDR1 SGHDN, CDR2 FVKESK. CDR3 residues: CASSLGGYSGANVLTF. For the CDR3, the DNA is TGTGCCAGCAGCCTTGGCGGGTACTCTGGGGCCAACGTCCTGACTTTC. The variable domain in full, with the rest retrieved from reference TRBV14 and TRBJ2-6, is EAGVTQFPSHSVIEKGQTVTLRCDPISGHDNLYWYRRVMGKEIKFLLHFVKESKQDESGMPNNRFLAERTGGTYSTLKVQPAELEDSGVYFCASSLGGYSGANVLTFGAGSRLTVL.

This chain links TRBV4-1 with TRBJ2-3; D possibly uses TRBD1 or TRBD2 (5 bases each). The CDR3 covers 13 residues. The germline gives CDR1 MGHRA, CDR2 YSYEKL. V was clipped by 4 bases and J by 6 bases, with 11 bases between them. CDR3 residues: CASSRDALDTQYF. CDR3 DNA: TGCGCCAGCAGCCGGGACGCCCTCGATACGCAGTATTTT.

This chain connects TRBV6-1 to TRBJ2-2, with a possible D match to TRBD1 (6 bases). The CDR3 is made up of 13 amino acids. Germline V gene data show CDR1 as MNHNS and CDR2 as SASEGT. Trimming shortened V by 7 bases and J by 1 base, and 7 bases separated the two germline ends. The CDR3 region is CASTGQNTGELFF. CDR3 in DNA: TGTGCCAGCACGGGACAGAACACCGGGGAGCTGTTTTTT.

This chain uses TRBV10-3 with TRBJ2-7; 13 positions agree with TRBD2. V dropped 4 bases and J dropped 7; count of bases not matched to a gene: 10. The length of the CDR3 is 16 residues. The germline V gene has CDR1 ENHRY and CDR2 SYGVKD. The CDR3 region has the DNA TGTGCCATCAGTGCGGTCCCGGGACTAGCGGGAAGGGAGCAGTACTTC. The encoded protein is CAISAVPGLAGREQYF.

This clonotype is labeled medium-sized. This chain links TRBV10-1 with TRBJ2-3; D ambiguous. The V gene's germline CDR1 is WNHNN and CDR2 SYGVQD (reference sequence). V dropped 4 bases and J dropped 0 bases, with 8 bases sitting between them. This CDR3 is built from 14 residues. CDR3 residues: CASSGLTSTDTQYF. The CDR3, as DNA: TGCGCCAGCAGTGGGTTAACTAGCACAGATACGCAGTATTTT.

This clonotype counts as medium-sized. The chain recombines TRBV6-1 with TRBJ2-3; TRBD1 might be the D (7 bases). Germline CDR1 is MNHNS and CDR2 is SASEGT. This CDR3 spans 19 amino acids. Deletions cut 6 bases from V and 2 bases from J, with 27 bases between. CDR3 DNA: TGTGCCAGCAGCCGACTAGGGACAGCCCAAGGCGGGCCCACAGATACGCAGTATTTT. Protein sequence: CASSRLGTAQGGPTDTQYF.

The chain combines TRBV6-4 with TRBJ2-1; a weak D match, TRBD2 (7 bases). Germline V CDR1 and CDR2: MRHNA, SNTAGT. There are 15 residues in the CDR3. V lost 4 bases and J lost 12, with 22 bases in between. CDR3 sequence: CASSVGGGSYDAQFF. In DNA, the CDR3 is TGTGCCAGCAGTGTCGGCGGGGGCAGCTACGATGCGCAGTTCTTC.

About this clonotype: A read error may account for a junction end that differs from germline. J is TRBJ2-3 and V is TRBV6-1, with D perhaps TRBD2 (7 bases). Per germline, CDR1 MNHNS and CDR2 SASEGT. The CDR3 loop spans 15 amino acids. Here the CDR3 reads CASSPSGGGQDTQYF. CDR3 nucleotide sequence: TGTGCCAGCAGTCCGAGCGGCGGGGGCCAAGATACCCAGTATTTT.

The chain is built from TRBV6-2 or TRBV6-3 and TRBJ2-5, with 7 bases lining up with TRBD2. Germline values: CDR1 MNHEY, CDR2 SVGEGT. The CDR3 contains 18 residues. With V trimmed by 0 bases and J by 5 bases, 15 bases remained unmatched. The DNA of the CDR3 is TGTGCCAGCAGTTACTCGATCGGGGTGGCGGGAGAGGAGGAGACCCAGTACTTC. Amino acids: CASSYSIGVAGEEETQYF.

The chain combines TRBV4-1 with TRBJ2-3; the D is unclear. Germline CDR1 is MGHRA and CDR2 is YSYEKL. The CDR3 spans 17 residues. V was pared by 0 bases and J by 4 bases, with 17 bases between. Written as DNA, the CDR3 is TGCGCCAGCAGCCAAGATTGGGCAGGCCCCCGGGCAGATACGCAGTATTTT. This encodes CASSQDWAGPRADTQYF.

In this sample, this clonotype turned up a few times. V and J are TRBV6-1 and TRBJ2-1; D is undetermined. The V gene lost 4 bases and the J gene lost 6 bases, with 19 bases spanning the gap. The CDR3 totals 16 residues. Germline CDR1 and CDR2: MNHNS and SASEGT. Here the CDR3 reads CASSANGLESFNEQFF. CDR3 nucleotides: TGTGCCAGCAGTGCCAACGGGCTTGAAAGCTTCAATGAGCAGTTCTTC.

By its share, this clonotype is medium-sized. The chain joins TRBV10-1 to TRBJ2-5; 8 nucleotides agree with TRBD2. J lost 5 bases, V lost 0 bases, and 5 bases had no gene match. Germline V gene sequence: CDR1 WNHNN, CDR2 SYGVQD (reference sequence). This CDR3 has 15 residues. CDR3: CASSESRGAVETQYF. The CDR3 region has the DNA TGCGCCAGCAGTGAGTCGCGGGGGGCGGTGGAGACCCAGTACTTC.

The genes are TRBV18 and TRBJ1-1; 9 bases agree with TRBD1. The V and J ends lost 2 bases and 3 bases, in that order; junction bases with no gene match: 7. The CDR3 has 16 amino acids. CDR1 is KGHSH and CDR2 is LQKENI in the germline V gene. CDR3 sequence (DNA): TGTGCCAGCTCACCAAAGAGGACAGGGGAGTACACTGAAGCTTTCTTT. It translates to CASSPKRTGEYTEAFF. The full variable domain, completed using reference TRBV18 and TRBJ1-1, is NAGVMQNPRHLVRRRGQEARLRCSPMKGHSHVYWYRQLPEEGLKFMVYLQKENIIDESGMPKERFSAEFPKEGPSILRIQQVVRGDSAAYFCASSPKRTGEYTEAFFGQGTRLTVV.

V gene TRBV6-5 combines with J gene TRBJ2-7; D call uncertain. V dropped 7 bases and J dropped 2 bases, with 12 bases sitting between them. This CDR3 spans 13 amino acids. Germline values: CDR1 MNHEY, CDR2 SVGAGI. Written as DNA, the CDR3 is TGTGCCAGCAATTTGGACCGTGCCTACGAGCAGTACTTC. It is translated as CASNLDRAYEQYF.

This clonotype was seen more than once but under ten times. This rearrangement joins TRBV10-3 to TRBJ2-5; 7 nucleotides line up with TRBD2. There are 13 residues in the CDR3. Germline values: CDR1 ENHRY, CDR2 SYGVKD. V was clipped by 4 bases and J by 5 bases; unmatched bases: 4. CDR3 coding DNA: TGTGCCATCAGTGGGGCGGGAGTGGAGACCCAGTACTTC. Its protein product is CAISGAGVETQYF.

This chain joins TRBV6-1 and TRBJ2-3; either TRBD1 or TRBD2 may supply D (6 bases each). Germline CDR1 is MNHNS and CDR2 is SASEGT. V shed 7 bases and J shed 2 bases, with 19 bases lying between them. The CDR3 has 16 residues. The CDR3: CASMGQTGGYTDTQYF. CDR3 sequence (DNA): TGTGCCAGCATGGGTCAGACAGGAGGGTACACAGATACGCAGTATTTT.

This clonotype was seen many times. The V gene is TRBV4-1, the J gene TRBJ2-5; TRBD1 aligns across 12 bases. This CDR3 has 16 residues. Germline V lookup: CDR1 MGHRA, CDR2 YSYEKL. J lost 5 bases, V lost 3 bases, and 7 bases had no gene match. The chain's CDR3 is CASSHGTGGTRETQYF. CDR3 bases: TGCGCCAGCAGCCACGGGACAGGGGGCACTAGGGAGACCCAGTACTTC.

The sample holds many counts of this clonotype. V gene TRBV12-3 or TRBV12-4 combines with J gene TRBJ1-2; D is unresolved. The CDR3 is 13 residues long. V lost 6 bases and J lost 4, with 12 bases in between. The CDR3 DNA reads TGTGCCAGCAGCCCCGACGGGTCCTATGGCTACACCTTC. It codes for CASSPDGSYGYTF.

This clonotype came up many times. V gene TRBV27 combines with J gene TRBJ2-3; D unresolved. The CDR3 has 17 amino acids. Germline lookup yields CDR1 MNHEY and CDR2 SMNVEV (reference sequence). Trimming took 6 bases from V and 5 from J, leaving 24 bases between them. The CDR3 is CASRQQLIAGVGDTQYF. CDR3 coding DNA: TGTGCCAGCAGGCAACAACTGATAGCTGGTGTTGGAGATACGCAGTATTTT.

Regarding this clonotype: The DNA is left out, because the CDR3 cannot be placed on it with certainty; the CDR3 is given as TCRdb lists it. This chain joins TRBV11-1 and TRBJ2-3; the DNA was not compared with TRBD1, the D call given in the table. The CDR3 is 17 amino acids in total, end residues counted. CDR1 is SGHAT, CDR2 FQDESV, per germline (reference sequence). CDR3 protein: CASSAGGVGRGTETQYF.

This clonotype was observed a handful of times. The chain employs TRBV3-1 and TRBJ2-3; the D gene could be TRBD1 or TRBD2 (6 bases each). The V gene lost 0 bases and the J gene lost 6 bases, with 10 bases spanning the gap. Germline loops: CDR1 LGHDT, CDR2 YNNKEL (reference sequence). CDR3 length: 14 amino acids. This CDR3 is CASSQDYGGDTQYF. The CDR3 DNA follows: TGTGCCAGCAGCCAAGATTACGGGGGCGATACGCAGTATTTT.

The chain has TRBV6-5 and TRBJ1-4; D might be TRBD1 (5 bases). CDR1 is MNHEY, CDR2 SVGAGI, per germline. The CDR3 extends over 17 amino acids. The V and J ends lost 0 bases and 7 bases respectively, with 18 bases between them. CDR3: CASSYSFFGTGGEKLFF. CDR3 coding DNA: TGTGCCAGCAGTTACTCCTTCTTTGGAACAGGAGGTGAAAAACTGTTTTTT.

The J gene is TRBJ1-2, the V gene TRBV6-1, with D uncertain. Germline CDR1 MNHNS, CDR2 SASEGT. V lost 8 bases and J lost 3, with 16 bases in between. This CDR3 region has 14 residues. CDR3 loop: CASYPAEVYYGYTF. CDR3 coding DNA: TGTGCCAGCTACCCCGCCGAGGTATACTATGGCTACACCTTC.